Listed below are T cell receptor beta chains from one sample, sequenced in a study of beta chain features in type 1 diabetes. Sequenced by immunoSEQ multiplex PCR; TCRdb stores in-frame clones only, minus some. The sample carries about 330,000 clones, around 10% recorded once. Input material: naive CD4+ T cells from blood. These receptors came from a woman aged 30 to 39 in good health. CDR3s include the opening cysteine and the closing phenylalanine or tryptophan. The D gene is left open where the match is weak. A clone size is listed for some rows: how often the clone was seen (once, few, many), or a class if it is expanded.

>TRBJ2-7|-|few|TRBV6-5
CASRLRLGPNYEQYF
TGTGCCAGCAGGCTACGACTGGGGCCAAACTACGAGCAGTACTTC
>TRBJ2-7|TRBD1|-|TRBV7-9
CASSIRGTGVYEQYF
TGTGCCAGCAGCATTCGTGGGACAGGGGTCTACGAGCAGTACTTC
>TRBJ2-3|-|few|TRBV21-1
CASSKEDRGVPDTQYF
TGTGCCAGCAGCAAGGAAGACAGGGGCGTCCCAGATACGCAGTATTTT
>TRBJ1-2|-|few|TRBV29-1
CSVGDTDQNYGYTF
TGCAGCGTTGGGGACACCGATCAGAACTATGGCTACACCTTC
>TRBJ2-1|-|few|TRBV18
CASSPRRDGSGDNEQFF
TGTGCCAGCTCACCAAGGAGGGACGGGAGTGGGGACAATGAGCAGTTCTTC
>TRBJ1-2|-|-|TRBV11-2
CASSFSDSRGYTF
TGTGCCAGCAGCTTCTCGGACAGTCGTGGCTACACCTTC
>TRBJ1-5|-|few|TRBV19
CASSNFVRQPQHF
TGTGCCAGTAGTAATTTTGTCCGTCAGCCCCAGCATTTT
>TRBJ2-1|TRBD2|-|TRBV7-2
CASSLGLANEQFF
TGTGCCAGCAGCCTGGGACTAGCAAATGAGCAGTTCTTC
>TRBJ2-5|-|few|TRBV15
CATSGGGETQYF
TGTGCCACCAGCGGGGGAGGAGAGACCCAGTACTTC
>TRBJ1-1|-|few|TRBV30
CAWSVGGVRAFF
TGTGCCTGGAGTGTCGGAGGAGTTAGAGCTTTCTTT
>TRBJ2-1|-|-|TRBV7-2
CASSVAPSYNEQFF
TGTGCCAGCAGCGTAGCCCCTTCCTACAATGAGCAGTTCTTC
>TRBJ2-1|TRBD2|-|TRBV19
CACSGSSYNEQFF
TGTGCCTGTAGCGGGAGCTCCTACAATGAGCAGTTCTTC
>TRBJ2-1|-|-|TRBV5-1
CASSPGGRERSYNEQFF
TGCGCCAGCAGCCCCGGAGGTCGGGAGAGGTCCTACAATGAGCAGTTCTTC
>TRBJ2-1|-|few|TRBV27
CASSPFLYNEQFF
TGTGCCAGCAGCCCTTTTCTATACAATGAGCAGTTCTTC
>TRBJ2-5|TRBD2|few|TRBV7-6
CASSLGMGTSGQETQYF
TGTGCCAGCAGCTTAGGGATGGGGACTAGCGGCCAAGAGACCCAGTACTTC
>TRBJ2-1|TRBD2|few|TRBV7-7
CASSEGLASYNEQFF
TGTGCTAGCAGCGAAGGACTAGCGTCTTATAATGAGCAGTTCTTC
>TRBJ2-5|TRBD1|-|TRBV5-1
CASSLGTGGETQYF
TGCGCCAGCAGCTTGGGGACAGGGGGAGAGACCCAGTACTTC
>TRBJ1-2|TRBD1|-|TRBV27
CASSFDRGYGYTF
TGTGCCAGCAGTTTCGACAGGGGGTATGGCTACACCTTC
>TRBJ2-5|-|few|TRBV6-6
CASSYGGIETQYF
TGTGCCAGCAGTTACGGCGGGATTGAGACCCAGTACTTC
>TRBJ1-5|-|-|TRBV27
CASSRGGSSNQPQHF
TGTGCCAGCAGTAGGGGAGGGTCGAGCAATCAGCCCCAGCATTTT
>TRBJ2-3|TRBD2|-|TRBV7-9
CASMYGGSPVDTQYF
TGTGCCAGCATGTACGGCGGGAGCCCTGTAGATACGCAGTATTTT
>TRBJ2-7|-|few|TRBV28
CASRQWDGGPEQYF
TGTGCCAGCAGACAGTGGGACGGGGGGCCCGAGCAGTACTTC
>TRBJ2-1|TRBD2|few|TRBV29-1
CSVEGTSGDYNEQFF
TGCAGCGTTGAAGGGACTAGCGGGGACTACAATGAGCAGTTCTTC
>TRBJ1-5|TRBD1|few|TRBV6-5
CASSRTGGNQPQHF
TGTGCCAGCAGTCGGACAGGGGGGAATCAGCCCCAGCATTTT
>TRBJ2-2|-|-|TRBV7-6
CASSGTPNTGELFF
TGTGCCAGCAGCGGGACTCCGAACACCGGGGAGCTGTTTTTT
>TRBJ2-7|-|-|TRBV18
CASSEGTGSYEQYF
TGTGCCAGCTCAGAGGGGACTGGGAGCTACGAGCAGTACTTC
>TRBJ1-4|TRBD1|few|TRBV7-9
CASSMGQGEEKLFF
TGTGCCAGCAGCATGGGACAGGGGGAGGAAAAACTGTTTTTT
>TRBJ2-7|TRBD1|-|TRBV10-3
CAIRPGQGSEQYF
TGTGCCATCAGGCCGGGACAGGGGAGCGAGCAGTACTTC
>TRBJ2-4|-|-|TRBV27
CASSLWGPENIQYF
TGTGCCAGCAGTTTATGGGGGCCTGAAAACATTCAGTACTTC
>TRBJ2-1|TRBD2|-|TRBV11-1
CASRPPGLAGVVPLNEQFF
TGTGCCAGCAGGCCTCCGGGACTAGCGGGAGTGGTTCCCCTCAATGAGCAGTTCTTC
>TRBJ1-2|-|few|TRBV5-6
CASSLAGVNYGYTF
TGTGCCAGCAGCCTTGCAGGGGTAAACTATGGCTACACCTTC
>TRBJ2-1|-|few|TRBV5-4
CASSTDRRFGNEQFF
TGTGCCAGCAGCACCGACAGGCGTTTCGGCAATGAGCAGTTCTTC
>TRBJ2-3|TRBD2|few|TRBV7-2
CASSLASGNSKDTQYF
TGTGCCAGCAGCTTAGCTAGCGGGAATAGTAAAGATACGCAGTATTTT
>TRBJ2-7|-|few|TRBV27
CASSGQRDSYEQYF
TGTGCCAGCAGTGGACAACGAGACTCCTACGAGCAGTACTTC
>TRBJ2-7|-|-|TRBV29-1
CSVNGYLGGAYEQYF
TGCAGCGTGAACGGTTATTTGGGGGGAGCCTACGAGCAGTACTTC